The entry below describes one T cell receptor (beta chain). Which antigen it targets is not known. No base quality information exists; no much larger clone differs at one position. The data originate from a study of Ad26.COV2.S vaccination and SARS-CoV-2 variants (dated by TCRdb to 2020 to 2022). Background for the entire study: The specificity and breadth of SARS-CoV-2-reactive T cell receptors after Ad26.COV2.S vaccination were assessed by TCRbeta repertoire sequencing. The TCR-sequenced set comprised approximately 32 samples: approximately 20 Ad26.COV2.S vaccine recipients, 5 placebo recipients and 8 SARS-CoV-2 convalescent individuals.

General study outcomes and caveats: It was noted by the authors that total T cell responses may have been underestimated by the TCR breadth and depth analyses. Vaccine and placebo recipients had similar non-spike TCR breadth, a finding consistent with the vaccine containing only spike. Higher spike-specific TCR breadth was observed in Ad26.COV2.S recipients than in placebo recipients (P = 0.0014). After vaccination, substantial breadth of spike-specific CD8+ and CD4+ T cell responses was reported.

This sample's time point label indicates: individuals recovered from natural SARS-CoV-2 infection. Reading the germline V gene (reference sequence) gives CDR1 SGHNT and CDR2 YYREEE. Trimming takes 6 bases from V and 1 base from J, and the germline ends sit 8 bases apart. From its cysteine to its phenylalanine, the CDR3 spans 12 amino acids. The kept DNA is CDR3 alone, 36 bases in frame from the first base. The immunoSEQ Assay was the method used to sequence TCRbeta CDR3 regions. After extraction, genomic DNA underwent amplification by bias-controlled multiplex PCR, followed by high-throughput sequencing. The original pipeline was this. To quantify the absolute abundance of every unique TCRbeta CDR3 region, sequences were collapsed and filtered. T cell fraction was estimated by normalizing TCRbeta template counts to usable DNA, with usable DNA measured through amplification of reference genes found in all nucleated cells. Repertoire TCRs were annotated as SARS-CoV-2-specific by exact matching of V gene, CDR3 amino acid sequence and J gene to a known reactive TCR set. The reference SARS-CoV-2 TCR set was obtained from MIRA and was filtered for enrichment in COVID-19-positive ImmuneCODE repertoires, whereby public or cross-reactive TCRs were removed. Drawing on the MIRA antigens, annotated TCRs were analysed further at the level of specific ORF or position within ORF. Breadth was defined as the number of annotated unique rearrangements divided by the total number of unique productive rearrangements, and depth was defined as the summed frequency of the annotated unique rearrangements. Two-sided Wilcoxon rank-sum tests were applied when comparing TCR breadth between groups. What TCRdb holds here is the immuneACCESS table cut down to in-frame rearrangements. Part of the clones is not present; checked against another copy, under half of the missing clones reflect an unresolved V gene, and the others are unexplained. The DNA was the basis for D and trimming; V, J and clone size are from that table. The sample table records some 190,000 clones; around 90% of these occur just once. The ten largest make up under 7.5% of the sample.

The rearranged chain carries TRBV5-4 and TRBJ2-7; no D gene call is confident. This sample comprised peripheral blood, obtained after recovery from COVID-19. The sequence came from a human donor who had recovered from COVID-19. The sequenced DNA: TGTGCCAGCACCTACGAGTCCTACGAGCAGTACTTC. Its protein reads: CASTYESYEQYF.